This entry features one T cell receptor beta chain sequence. Assay: immunoSEQ multiplex PCR; the TCRdb copy retains only in-frame clones and omits some. The sample lists 4,500 to 6,500 clones; about two thirds were seen once. The CDR3 covers 12 residues. The germline V gene has CDR1 SGHTA and CDR2 FQGTGA. Trimming left V 5 bases short and J 0 bases short, with 3 bases between. This sample is drawn from a study of early stage breast cancer tumors. Across the study: Each sample averaged approximately 10-fold read coverage.

What was sequenced was breast tumor tissue. The chain recombines TRBV7-3 with TRBJ2-3; no clear D gene. This clonotype was sampled from a person aged 60 to 70 with breast cancer. The CDR3 loop is CASSQSTDTQYF. The CDR3 bases are TGTGCCAGCAGCCAAAGCACAGATACGCAGTATTTT.